Below, 27 T cell receptor beta chains from the same sample are listed, as sequenced in a study of blood T cell repertoires in COVID-19. Measured with immunoSEQ multiplex PCR; TCRdb has only the in-frame clones, and not every one. The sample shows about 160,000 clones, under 85% of them seen only once. Sample: peripheral blood. The receptors derive from a man aged 65 to 79 with acute or convalescent COVID-19.

The chain uses TRBV6-5 and TRBJ2-7, with 8 bases identical to TRBD2. Germline V gene lookup returns CDR1 MNHEY and CDR2 SVGAGI. With 6 bases clipped from V and 0 bases from J, the junction kept 4 bases outside the gene matches. The CDR3 consists of 14 residues. The CDR3 DNA is TGTGCCAGCAGCCCCACTAGCGGCTCCTACGAGCAGTACTTC. Its translation: CASSPTSGSYEQYF.

The rearrangement joins TRBV6-1 to TRBJ1-4; D is unresolved. The CDR3 contains 16 residues. Deletions cut 3 bases from V and 0 bases from J, with 11 bases between. From germline, CDR1 is MNHNS and CDR2 SASEGT. The CDR3 loop is CASSDRPGATNEKLFF. Here the CDR3 DNA reads TGTGCCAGCAGTGACAGGCCCGGGGCAACTAATGAAAAACTGTTTTTT.

This clone appeared a few times. The CDR3 sequence: CASSFFVDTGELFF. DNA of the CDR3: TGCGCCAGCAGCTTTTTTGTCGACACCGGGGAGCTGTTTTTT. The rearrangement joins TRBV5-1 to TRBJ2-2; unclear D gene. The germline gives CDR1 SGHRS, CDR2 YFSETQ. Trimming removed 2 bases at V and 3 bases at J, with 8 bases between. This CDR3 spans 14 amino acids.

In the case of this clone: The same CDR3 also results from other DNA sequences found in this sample. The chain combines TRBV28 with TRBJ1-2, with a tentative D call TRBD1 (5 bases). The CDR3 runs to 12 residues. Per germline, CDR1 MDHEN and CDR2 SYDVKM. Trimming took 1 base from V and 5 from J, leaving 5 bases between them. The chain's CDR3 is CASSLSGYGYTF. The CDR3 coding sequence is TGTGCCAGCAGTTTATCAGGGTATGGCTACACCTTC.

J is TRBJ2-7 and V is TRBV3-1 (or the pseudogene TRBV3-2); D is perhaps TRBD2 (6 bases). Germline CDR1 reads LGHDT; CDR2 reads YNNKEL (reference sequence). The CDR3 runs to 14 residues. Trimming pared 4 bases from V and 3 bases from J, leaving 13 bases between. The CDR3 DNA reads as TGTGCCAGCAGCCCTAGCGTACCTAGCTACGAGCAGTACTTC. Translation: CASSPSVPSYEQYF.

At least ten counts were recorded for this clone. The V gene is TRBV27, the J gene TRBJ1-2, with D perhaps matching TRBD1 (5 bases). Germline V gene sequence: CDR1 MNHEY, CDR2 SMNVEV (reference sequence). The CDR3 contains 15 residues. V lost 7 bases and J lost 2, with 17 bases in between. The CDR3 protein is CASKQRGDGNYGYTF. CDR3 sequence (DNA): TGTGCCAGCAAGCAGCGGGGGGACGGGAACTATGGCTACACCTTC.

The chain uses TRBV10-2 and TRBJ1-1, with a tentative D call TRBD1 (6 bases). CDR1 and CDR2 from the germline V gene are WSHSY and SAAADI. The CDR3 contains 15 residues. The ends were cut back, 8 bases at V and 4 bases at J, with 20 bases in the middle. The CDR3 protein is CASQKARQVGTEAFF. The DNA for the CDR3 is TGCGCCAGCCAAAAGGCCCGACAGGTGGGCACTGAAGCTTTCTTT.

The gene calls are TRBV28 and TRBJ1-2; the D gene is possibly TRBD1 (5 bases). This CDR3 comprises 14 residues. Per the germline V gene, CDR1 is MDHEN and CDR2 is SYDVKM. V was cut by 3 bases and J by 2 bases, with 10 bases left in between. DNA of the CDR3: TGTGCCAGCAGTTTCGACAGCCTCAACTATGGCTACACCTTC. Residues: CASSFDSLNYGYTF.

This chain links TRBV7-9 with TRBJ2-1; the match to TRBD2 covers 11 bases. Germline assignment: CDR1 SEHNR and CDR2 FQNEAQ (reference sequence). V was pared by 4 bases and J by 7 bases, with 6 bases of the junction left unmatched. There are 15 residues in the CDR3. The CDR3 DNA reads TGTGCCAGCAGCTCACTAGCGGGAGCTGGGAATGAGCAGTTCTTC. Translation gives CASSSLAGAGNEQFF.

The genes are TRBV2 and TRBJ1-1; 7 nucleotides line up with TRBD1. Germline lookup yields CDR1 SNHLY and CDR2 FYNNEI. This CDR3 comprises 18 residues. V lost 0 bases and J lost 7; bases outside the gene matches: 17. The CDR3 region has the DNA TGTGCCAGCAGTGAAGCTACGAGTTGGGGGCAGGGGGAGTTTGAAGCTTTCTTT. Translated, it gives CASSEATSWGQGEFEAFF.

The chain recombines TRBV3-1 (or the pseudogene TRBV3-2) with TRBJ2-5, with 7 bases matching TRBD1. There are 16 residues in the CDR3. Germline-derived CDR1 and CDR2 are LGHDT and YNNKEL (reference sequence). Trimming took 4 bases from V and 5 from J; bases not matched to a gene: 13. The CDR3 nucleotides read TGTGCCAGCAGCCTCCAGGAAGGGGGCAGATTGGAGACCCAGTACTTC. It is translated as CASSLQEGGRLETQYF.

The chain joins TRBV5-4 to TRBJ1-2, with 7 nucleotides matching TRBD1. V shed 3 bases and J 10 bases; nucleotides not matched to a gene: 6. CDR1 and CDR2 from the germline V gene are SGHNT and YYREEE (reference sequence). The CDR3 length is 12 residues. In nucleotides, the CDR3 is TGTGCCAGCAGCTATTCCACAGGGGACTACACCTTC. Residues: CASSYSTGDYTF.

V usage is TRBV5-1 and J usage is TRBJ2-7; a possible D gene is TRBD1 (6 bases). Per germline, CDR1 SGHRS and CDR2 YFSETQ. The V end was cut by 4 bases, the J end by 5 bases, with 16 bases between. The CDR3 is made up of 14 amino acids. CDR3 sequence reads: CASSVRTDANEQYF. CDR3 in DNA: TGCGCCAGCAGCGTCCGGACAGATGCGAACGAGCAGTACTTC.

This clone occurred once. The chain uses TRBV6-6 and TRBJ2-7; D uncertain. The CDR3 totals 15 residues. With 5 bases removed from V and 0 bases from J, the gap between germline ends came to 14 bases. Germline CDR1 reads MNHNY; CDR2 reads SVGAGI (reference sequence). The CDR3 is CASSTTSTSSYEQYF. The CDR3 region has the DNA TGTGCCAGCAGTACGACAAGTACGAGCTCCTACGAGCAGTACTTC.

This chain uses TRBV7-2 with TRBJ1-4; TRBD1 might be the D (5 bases). Trimming took 5 bases from V and 8 from J, leaving 15 bases between them. The CDR3 totals 14 residues. The germline V gene encodes CDR1 SGHTA and CDR2 FQGNSA. The CDR3 loop reads CASSPFRRAEKLFF. CDR3 DNA sequence: TGTGCCAGCAGCCCATTCCGCAGGGCAGAAAAACTGTTTTTT.

The DNA for the CDR3 is TGCGCCAGCAGCCAACACAGCGGGATGGGAGATACGCAGTATTTT. It codes for CASSQHSGMGDTQYF. The rearrangement joins TRBV4-3 to TRBJ2-3, with 7 nucleotides matching TRBD2. CDR1 is LGHNA, CDR2 YSLEER, per germline. V was clipped by 2 bases and J by 5 bases; unmatched bases: 7. The CDR3 has 15 amino acids.

This chain uses TRBV27 with TRBJ2-1; 10 nucleotides align to TRBD2. The CDR3 is 16 residues long. Germline lookup yields CDR1 MNHEY and CDR2 SMNVEV (reference sequence). Losses at the gene ends were 4 bases for V and 4 bases for J; bases not matched to a gene: 7. The CDR3 is CASSSWTSGKYNEQFF. DNA of the CDR3: TGTGCCAGCAGTTCCTGGACTAGCGGAAAGTACAATGAGCAGTTCTTC.

The chain has TRBV6-6 and TRBJ1-2, with D perhaps matching TRBD1 (6 bases). The length of the CDR3 is 13 residues. Trimming shortened V by 5 bases and J by 2 bases, and 9 bases separated the two germline ends. CDR1 is MNHNY, CDR2 SVGAGI, per germline (reference sequence). In DNA form, the CDR3 reads TGTGCCAGCAGTCCGGGACAAAACTATGGCTACACCTTC. This sequence encodes CASSPGQNYGYTF.

This clone showed up many times. CDR3 residues: CASSLEGLAGTYNEQFF. In nucleotides, the CDR3 is TGTGCCAGCAGCTTAGAAGGCCTAGCGGGGACTTACAATGAGCAGTTCTTC. The V and J genes are TRBV7-9 and TRBJ2-1; 9 positions match TRBD2. CDR3 size: 17 residues. Per the germline V gene, CDR1 is SEHNR and CDR2 is FQNEAQ (reference sequence). V lost 1 base to trimming and J lost 4 bases; unmatched junction nucleotides: 8.

The chain couples TRBV11-3 to TRBJ2-1; 8 nucleotides agree with TRBD1. The junction had 16 bases not matched to a gene; V was cut back by 7 bases and J by 8 bases. Germline V CDR1 and CDR2: SGHNT, YENEEA. The CDR3 is 16 amino acids. CDR3: CASTLSQGAGWDEQFF. As DNA, the CDR3 is TGTGCCAGCACCCTTAGCCAGGGGGCCGGGTGGGATGAGCAGTTCTTC.

This clone was counted once. The CDR3 DNA sequence: TGTGCCAGCAGCTCGTACCCGGGACAGGGAATGAATGAGCAGTTCTTC. This sequence encodes CASSSYPGQGMNEQFF. The chain carries TRBV7-3 and TRBJ2-1; 9 bases match TRBD1. J lost 7 bases, V lost 4 bases, and 11 bases had no gene match. The CDR3 totals 16 residues. Germline lookup yields CDR1 SGHTA and CDR2 FQGTGA.

This clone was counted once. The gene calls are TRBV6-2 or TRBV6-3 and TRBJ2-1, with TRBD2 matching over 10 bases. The germline CDR1 and CDR2 sequences are MNHEY and SVGEGT. J was trimmed by 7 bases and V by 6 bases; bases with no gene match: 9. The CDR3 runs to 15 residues. The CDR3 protein is CASSLGTSALNEQFF. CDR3 in DNA: TGTGCCAGCAGCCTCGGGACTAGCGCCCTAAATGAGCAGTTCTTC.

The chain joins TRBV6-5 to TRBJ2-3, with 9 bases identical to TRBD1. V was pared by 4 bases and J by 3 bases, with 5 bases of the junction left unmatched. Germline loops: CDR1 MNHEY, CDR2 SVGAGI. This CDR3 comprises 15 residues. The CDR3 sequence: CASSSTGGRTDTQYF. For the CDR3, the DNA is TGTGCCAGCAGTTCCACAGGGGGCCGGACAGATACGCAGTATTTT.

CDR3 sequence (DNA): TGTGCCATCAGACCTGACAGGCTTGGCCAGCCCCAGCATTTT. Translating it yields CAIRPDRLGQPQHF. J is TRBJ1-5 and V is TRBV10-3; TRBD1 is a possible D gene (6 bases). Germline V gene data show CDR1 as ENHRY and CDR2 as SYGVKD. V shed 6 bases and J shed 7 bases, with 16 bases lying between them. This CDR3 has 14 residues.

This clone was detected only once. The rearrangement joins TRBV5-1 to TRBJ2-3; D might be TRBD1 (6 bases). V lost 3 bases and J lost 2, with 10 bases in between. The CDR3 spans 14 residues. Per the germline V gene, CDR1 is SGHRS and CDR2 is YFSETQ. The CDR3 spells CASSSQGYTDTQYF. For the CDR3, the DNA is TGCGCCAGCAGCTCGCAGGGGTACACAGATACGCAGTATTTT.

This clone has just a few counts. The chain is built from TRBV7-9 and TRBJ2-7; TRBD1 aligns across 9 bases. The CDR3 consists of 14 residues. The V segment lost 5 bases and the J segment 4 bases; nucleotides outside the gene matches: 6. Germline CDR1 reads SEHNR; CDR2 reads FQNEAQ (reference sequence). CDR3 amino acids: CASSRGQGPYEQYF. CDR3 DNA: TGTGCCAGCAGCAGGGGACAGGGACCTTACGAGCAGTACTTC.

This clone was detected a few times. The chain links TRBV7-3 to TRBJ2-7, with D possibly being TRBD1 (5 bases). The length of the CDR3 is 13 residues. CDR1 SGHTA and CDR2 FQGTGA come from the germline V gene. Between the trimmed V and J ends, which lost 5 bases and 6 bases, there was a span of 14 bases. The CDR3 coding sequence is TGTGCCAGCAGCACCCAGGGTGATACCGAGCAGTACTTC. Amino acid sequence: CASSTQGDTEQYF.